Given below is one TCR beta chain in context. The antigen is not known. This sample is part of a study of T cell responses to AZD1222 COVID-19 vaccine. Notes on the study in general: White British donors predominated, females outnumbered males, and clonal diversity was possibly underestimated. Recipients of AZD1222 seropositive at baseline numbered only five or six.

Method: immunoSEQ multiplex PCR; TCRdb's copy keeps in-frame clones and lacks some. Of tens of thousands of clones in the sample, under 95% were seen once. This CDR3 has 16 amino acids. V was clipped by 6 bases and J by 2 bases; unmatched bases: 8. In germline, CDR1 is MDHEN, CDR2 SYDVKM. The chain uses TRBV28 and TRBJ1-5, with 9 bases that match TRBD1. The clonotype was recovered from an adult in good health. The source was peripheral blood, collected on day 0 of AZD1222 vaccination. The CDR3 region is CASSLGQGMGNQPQHF. In DNA form, the CDR3 reads TGTGCCAGCAGCCTCGGACAGGGGATGGGCAATCAGCCCCAGCATTTT.